This TCR beta chain was documented in a study of siplizumab effects on memory and regulatory T cells. V was trimmed by 0 bases and J by 3 bases, leaving 9 bases between them. Germline CDR1 is MGHRA and CDR2 is YSYEKL. The CDR3 is 15 amino acids. On this clone itself: The antigen is undetermined.

The study, taken as a whole, reports: Of the proliferating CD4+ or CD8+ clones, roughly 75-96% lacked a naive or memory phenotype that could be assigned. A major contribution to the alloresponse seemed to be made by naive T cells, which seemed more diverse than memory cells.

Repertoires were generated with immunoSEQ multiplex PCR, while TCRdb's copy carries only in-frame clones and drops some. The data show tens of thousands of clones, just over 95% seen once. In three donor pairs, unstimulated naive, memory, effector memory and TEMRA subsets were sequenced. The sequencing sample was made of naive CD8+ T cells sorted from blood. This TCR derives from a human donor in good health. The chain joins TRBV4-1 to TRBJ1-5; D remains unclear. Written as DNA, the CDR3 is TGCGCCAGCAGCCAAGATCGACCGACCAATCAGCCCCAGCATTTT. As protein: CASSQDRPTNQPQHF.